This T cell receptor beta chain is from a study of T-cell memory formation after mild COVID-19. Germline CDR1 and CDR2: MNHEY and SVGAGI. The CDR3 has 14 amino acids. Trimming removed 7 bases at V and 5 bases at J, with 12 bases between. Points from the study as a whole: Clones that contracted from day 15 to 85 were balanced CD4/CD8, while later expanders leaned CD4+. CM and EM subsets held most contracting CD4+ clones; EMRA held CD8+ ones. SARS-CoV-2 specificity of second-wave clones peaking day 37 was unconfirmed.

After 5'RACE with constant-segment primers, TCR alpha and TCR beta cDNA libraries carrying sample barcodes and UMIs were obtained. TCRdb called the 5' RACE reads again in MiXCR, with one record for every CDR3 protein. The table records about 290,000 distinct CDR3 sequences, about 16% of them present only once. The table lists this clonotype with a few counts. Its target is unknown. This rearrangement joins TRBV6-5 to TRBJ1-6, with D possibly TRBD1 on 6 matching bases. The source is a man between 18 and 35 years old who had mild COVID-19 (a few samples of this study predate the infection). Cell type and time point are not known. The specimen was PBMCs or a T cell subset sorted from them (not recorded which). CDR3 nucleotide sequence: TGTGCCAGCACCGTACAGGGAGATAATTCACCCCTCCACTTT. Translation: CASTVQGDNSPLHF.